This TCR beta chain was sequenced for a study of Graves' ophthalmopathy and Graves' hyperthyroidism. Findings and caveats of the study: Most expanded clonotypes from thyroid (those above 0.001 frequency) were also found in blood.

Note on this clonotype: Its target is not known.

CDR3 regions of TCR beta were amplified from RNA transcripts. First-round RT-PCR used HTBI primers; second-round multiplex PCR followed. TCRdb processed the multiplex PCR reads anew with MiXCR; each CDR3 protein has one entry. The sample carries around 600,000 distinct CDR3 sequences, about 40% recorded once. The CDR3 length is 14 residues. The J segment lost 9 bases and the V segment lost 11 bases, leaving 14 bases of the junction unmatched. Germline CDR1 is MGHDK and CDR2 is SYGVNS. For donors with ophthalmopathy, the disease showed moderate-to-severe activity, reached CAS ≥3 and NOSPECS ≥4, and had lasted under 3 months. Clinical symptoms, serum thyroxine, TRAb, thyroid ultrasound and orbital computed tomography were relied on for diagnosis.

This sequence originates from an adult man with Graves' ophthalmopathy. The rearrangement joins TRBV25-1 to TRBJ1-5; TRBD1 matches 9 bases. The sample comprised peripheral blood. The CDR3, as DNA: TGTGCCTGGATGGCTTGGGACAGGGCTGGGCCCCAGCATTTT. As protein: CAWMAWDRAGPQHF.